This note documents a single TCR beta chain sequence. What it binds is unknown. The CDR3 covers 16 residues. CDR1 and CDR2 from the germline V gene are SGHTA and FQGTGA. Trimming at V came to 1 base and at J to 4 bases, leaving 6 bases not matched to a gene. The entry originates in a study of beta chain features in type 1 diabetes. General study points: Amplification by PCR could prefer shorter templates, with the same effect in patients and controls.

The whole isolated RNA underwent reverse transcription, so sequencing captured expressed TCRB transcripts. Generated by immunoSEQ multiplex PCR, the TCRdb table keeps only in-frame clones and is missing some. This sample yields about 620,000 clones, of which around 16% are seen a single time; more than 0.08% belongs to the top ten. The chain is built from TRBV7-3 and TRBJ2-1; 8 bases match TRBD2. The TCR originated in a man younger than 30 in good health. Specimen: naive CD4+ T cells from blood. The CDR3 region has the DNA TGTGCCAGCAGCTTAAGGGGTACTAGCGGTTACAATGAGCAGTTCTTC. Residues: CASSLRGTSGYNEQFF.